Below, 20 T cell receptor beta chains from the same sample are listed, as sequenced in a study of CD8+CD57+ T cells in acquired aplastic anemia. The template used for profiling TCR beta VDJ and CDR3 was genomic DNA. TCRdb fed the reads into MiXCR, producing one record per CDR3 protein. Of over 100,000 distinct CDR3 sequences listed, around two fifths are singletons. Sequencing was done on a sample of sorted CD4+, CD8+, or CD8+CD57+ T cells (not recorded which) from PBMCs. These TCRs come from a human donor in good health, serving as a control.

The rearrangement joins TRBV7-3 to TRBJ1-2; 7 nucleotides line up with TRBD1. There are 15 residues in the CDR3. CDR1 is SGHTA and CDR2 is FQGTGA in the germline V gene. V gave up 5 bases and J gave up 6 bases; unmatched junction bases: 12. The CDR3 protein is CASSRYPGQVDGYTF. For the CDR3, the DNA is TGTGCCAGCAGCCGCTACCCCGGACAGGTTGATGGCTACACCTTC.

The V and J genes are TRBV6-1 and TRBJ1-3; 8 positions agree with TRBD1. V trimming: 2 bases; J trimming: 0 bases; junction bases outside the gene matches: 12. The germline V gene encodes CDR1 MNHNS and CDR2 SASEGT. The CDR3 consists of 19 residues. This CDR3 reads CASSEQGQGNICSGNTIYF. The CDR3 DNA reads as TGTGCCAGCAGTGAACAAGGACAGGGTAATATTTGCTCTGGAAACACCATATATTTT.

The gene calls are TRBV29-1 and TRBJ1-1; the match to TRBD1 covers 8 bases. This CDR3 has 12 amino acids. J lost 0 bases, V lost 7 bases, and 1 base had no gene match. Germline V lookup: CDR1 SQVTM, CDR2 ANQGSEA. CDR3 loop: CSATGVNTEAFF. The CDR3, as DNA: TGCAGCGCGACAGGGGTGAACACTGAAGCTTTCTTT.

This clonotype showed up many times. This chain uses TRBV5-4 with TRBJ2-1, with no clear D. CDR3 length equals 15 residues. V was clipped by 5 bases and J by 1 base, with 13 bases between them. Germline CDR1 reads SGHNT; CDR2 reads YYREEE (reference sequence). Here the CDR3 DNA reads TGTGCCAGCAGTCATAGTGCAGCATCCTACAATGAGCAGTTCTTC. Translation gives CASSHSAASYNEQFF.

This clonotype was seen repeatedly, ten times or more. The chain is built from TRBV9 and TRBJ2-2, with 10 bases aligning to TRBD1. The CDR3 runs 15 residues. Germline V gene data show CDR1 as SGDLS and CDR2 as YYNGEE. The J segment lost 6 bases and the V segment lost 5 bases, leaving 7 bases of the junction unmatched. The CDR3 nucleotides are TGTGCCAGCAGTCCTCGGGACAGGGGCGCCGGGGAGCTGTTTTTT. Amino acids: CASSPRDRGAGELFF.

In this sample, this clonotype turned up many times. This chain connects TRBV5-4 to TRBJ2-5, with 12 bases aligning to TRBD2. The germline gives CDR1 SGHNT, CDR2 YYREEE (reference sequence). The J segment lost 5 bases and the V segment lost 4 bases, leaving 6 bases of the junction unmatched. This CDR3 is 15 amino acids long. CDR3 sequence reads: CASSPGLAGRETQYF. In nucleotides, the CDR3 is TGTGCCAGCAGCCCCGGACTAGCGGGAAGGGAGACCCAGTACTTC.

CDR3 nucleotides: TGTGCCTGGAGTGTTAGGGCGGCGAACACTGAAGCTTTCTTT. It codes for CAWSVRAANTEAFF. The chain uses TRBV30 and TRBJ1-1, with D unresolved. From germline, CDR1 is GTSNPN and CDR2 SVGIG (reference sequence). The germline V and J ends were trimmed by 0 bases and 1 base, with 9 bases remaining between them. CDR3 size: 14 residues. Supplemented by reference TRBV30 and TRBJ1-1, the full variable domain reads SQTIHQWPATLVQPVGSPLSLECTVEGTSNPNLYWYRQAAGRGLQLLFYSVGIGQISSEVPQNLSASRPQDRQFILSSKKLLLSDSGFYLCAWSVRAANTEAFFGQGTRLTVV.

This clonotype was found once. The DNA for the CDR3 is TGTGCCAGCAGCTTAGCGGGGCGAGGGGAGACCCAGTACTTC. Translated: CASSLAGRGETQYF. The chain recombines TRBV7-2 with TRBJ2-5; possibly TRBD1 or TRBD2 for D (5 bases each). There are 14 residues in the CDR3. Looked up from germline, CDR1 is SGHTA and CDR2 is FQGNSA. Trimming left V 0 bases short and J 5 bases short, with 10 bases between.

The chain employs TRBV7-9 and TRBJ1-2; 8 bases align to TRBD1. The CDR3 is 13 amino acids. Germline loops: CDR1 SEHNR, CDR2 FQNEAQ (reference sequence). V lost 6 bases, J lost 6 bases, and 6 bases stayed unmatched. The CDR3 loop reads CASSSETGDGYTF. The CDR3 DNA reads as TGTGCCAGCAGTTCCGAGACAGGGGATGGCTACACCTTC.

J is TRBJ1-1 and V is TRBV2; a possible D gene is TRBD1 (6 bases). CDR3 length: 14 amino acids. V shed 7 bases and J shed 7 bases, with 19 bases lying between them. CDR1 and CDR2 (germline): SNHLY, FYNNEI. CDR3 sequence reads: CASNRDGRTIEAFF. CDR3 nucleotide sequence: TGTGCCAGCAACAGGGACGGTCGAACAATTGAAGCTTTCTTT.

The chain uses TRBV25-1 and TRBJ2-2; D may correspond to TRBD1 or TRBD2 (5 bases each). The CDR3 has 14 amino acids. Germline loops: CDR1 MGHDK, CDR2 SYGVNS. The V gene lost 1 base and the J gene lost 5 bases, with 8 bases spanning the gap. CDR3 loop: CASSEWDGTGELFF. The CDR3 DNA sequence: TGTGCCAGCAGTGAATGGGACGGAACCGGGGAGCTGTTTTTT. Drawing the rest from reference TRBV25-1 and TRBJ2-2, the complete variable domain is EADIYQTPRYLVIGTGKKITLECSQTMGHDKMYWYQQDPGMELHLIHYSYGVNSTEKGDLSSESTVSRIRTEHFPLTLESARPSHTSQYLCASSEWDGTGELFFGEGSRLTVL.

As for this clonotype: A clone one base away is much larger, so this may be a read error. The chain carries TRBV25-1 and TRBJ1-6; D is perhaps TRBD1 (6 bases). The length of the CDR3 is 15 residues. CDR1 is MGHDK, CDR2 SYGVNS, per germline. The CDR3 bases are TGTGCCAGCAGCCCCGGGACATATAGTAATTCACCCCCCCACTTT. As protein: CASSPGTYSNSPPHF. Supplemented by reference TRBV25-1 and TRBJ1-6, the full variable domain reads EADIYQTPRYLVIGTGKKITLECSQTMGHDKMYWYQQDPGMELHLIHYSYGVNSTEKGDLSSESTVSRIRTEHFPLTLESARPSHTSQYLCASSPGTYSNSPPHFGNGTRLTVT.

This clonotype was seen repeatedly, ten times or more. The chain uses TRBV19 and TRBJ1-6; D possibly corresponds to TRBD1 (5 bases). Trimming left V 5 bases short and J 7 bases short, with 18 bases between. This CDR3 contains 16 residues. Per germline, CDR1 LNHDA and CDR2 SQIVND (reference sequence). The CDR3 region is CASSPGPSIGNSPLHF. The CDR3 DNA reads as TGTGCCAGTAGTCCGGGACCAAGCATAGGGAATTCACCCCTCCACTTT.

This clonotype was observed at least ten times. This chain links TRBV5-1 with TRBJ2-3, with D possibly matching TRBD2 (6 bases). V lost 4 bases and J lost 0, with 9 bases in between. The CDR3 length is 14 residues. The germline V gene has CDR1 SGHRS and CDR2 YFSETQ. CDR3 nucleotide sequence: TGCGCCAGCAGCCCCGGGACTAGCACAGATACGCAGTATTTT. It encodes CASSPGTSTDTQYF.

This clonotype was recorded at least ten times. This chain connects TRBV15 to TRBJ2-3, with D possibly being TRBD2 (6 bases). The CDR3 has 13 residues. The germline V gene has CDR1 LNHNV and CDR2 YYDKDF (reference sequence). With 9 bases removed from V and 2 bases from J, the gap between germline ends came to 12 bases. This CDR3 is CATNAGITDTQYF. The DNA of the CDR3 is TGTGCCACTAACGCGGGGATCACAGATACGCAGTATTTT.

This clonotype came up many times. The CDR3 sequence: CASSFYRKDTEAFF. The CDR3 coding sequence is TGTGCCAGCAGCTTCTACCGAAAAGACACTGAAGCTTTCTTT. V usage is TRBV11-1 and J usage is TRBJ1-1; D is uncertain. Germline V gene lookup returns CDR1 SGHAT and CDR2 FQDESV (reference sequence). CDR3 size: 14 residues. V was clipped by 3 bases and J by 3 bases, with 11 bases between them.

V usage is TRBV10-1 and J usage is TRBJ2-1; 12 bases match TRBD2. Per the germline V gene, CDR1 is WNHNN and CDR2 is SYGVQD (reference sequence). V was pared by 4 bases and J by 8 bases, with 18 bases of the junction left unmatched. The CDR3 contains 19 residues. This chain's CDR3 is CASSAWASGGAEGVDEQFF. The CDR3 nucleotides read TGCGCCAGCAGTGCTTGGGCTAGCGGGGGGGCCGAAGGGGTCGATGAGCAGTTCTTC.

With respect to this clonotype: Being one base from a much bigger clone, this may be a read error. This chain connects TRBV5-1 to TRBJ1-4, with D perhaps TRBD1 (5 bases). Deletions cut 0 bases from V and 8 bases from J, with 11 bases between. Germline values: CDR1 SGHRS, CDR2 YFSETQ. The CDR3 has 14 residues. CDR3 coding DNA: TGCGCCAGCAGCTTGGGGGGGGTGCGAGAAAAACTGTTTTTT. This encodes CASSLGGVREKLFF.

V is TRBV20-1 and J is TRBJ1-6, with TRBD1 matching 9 bases. The CDR3 totals 14 residues. CDR1 is DFQATT, CDR2 SNEGSKA, per germline (reference sequence). V was clipped by 5 bases and J by 5 bases; unmatched bases: 4. This CDR3 reads CSADRDRDNSPLHF. The CDR3 DNA sequence: TGCAGTGCTGATCGGGACAGGGATAATTCACCCCTCCACTTT.

This clonotype was observed many times. The chain is built from TRBV24-1 and TRBJ2-1, with TRBD2 as a possible D gene (5 bases). V was trimmed by 3 bases and J by 4 bases, leaving 9 bases between them. This CDR3 comprises 14 residues. Germline assignment: CDR1 KGHDR and CDR2 SFDVKD. CDR3 region: CATSDSGPYNEQFF. CDR3 sequence (DNA): TGTGCCACCAGTGATAGCGGACCATACAATGAGCAGTTCTTC.